What follows describes a single TCR beta chain. The antigen is not known. These data originate in a study of cytomegalovirus exposure and HLA in healthy donors. The donors were in the approximately 120-subject validation cohort; that cohort was separate from the roughly 700-subject first cohort. The V end was cut by 6 bases, the J end by 1 base, with 17 bases between. Per the germline V gene, CDR1 is KGHSH and CDR2 is LQKENI. This CDR3 is 16 amino acids long. The table came from immunoSEQ multiplex PCR; TCRdb's copy has only in-frame clones and leaves some out. The sample contains tens of thousands of clones, about nine tenths of which appear only once. General study results and limits: The study listed roughly 150 cytomegalovirus-associated TCR beta chains. Most observed TCR sequences were rare, whereas some public TCRs were detected in many donors. For cytomegalovirus status, the classifier reportedly gave diagnoses with high specificity and sensitivity.

This sequence was found in a man aged 25-45 years in good health and CMV-seronegative. Sequencing used PBMCs. This sequence joins TRBV18 and TRBJ2-3, with TRBD2 as a possible D gene (5 bases). In DNA, the CDR3 is TGTGCCAGCTCGCCCGGCGGCGGGTCCCGCACAGATACGCAGTATTTT. This sequence encodes CASSPGGGSRTDTQYF.